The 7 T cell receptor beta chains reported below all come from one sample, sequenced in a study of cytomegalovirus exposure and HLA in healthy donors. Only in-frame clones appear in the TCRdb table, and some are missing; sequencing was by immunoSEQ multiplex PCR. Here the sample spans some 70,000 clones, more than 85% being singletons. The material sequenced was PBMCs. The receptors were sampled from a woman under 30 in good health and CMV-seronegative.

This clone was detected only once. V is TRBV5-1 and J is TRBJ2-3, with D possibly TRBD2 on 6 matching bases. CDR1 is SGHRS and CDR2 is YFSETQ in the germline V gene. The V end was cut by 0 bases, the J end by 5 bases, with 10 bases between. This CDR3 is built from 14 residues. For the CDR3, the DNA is TGCGCCAGCAGCTTGGCGGGAGCTGGAGATACGCAGTATTTT. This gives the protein CASSLAGAGDTQYF. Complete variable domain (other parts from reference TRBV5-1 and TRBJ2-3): KAGVTQTPRYLIKTRGQQVTLSCSPISGHRSVSWYQQTPGQGLQFLFEYFSETQRNKGNFPGRFSGRQFSNSRSEMNVSTLELGDSALYLCASSLAGAGDTQYFGPGTRLTVL.

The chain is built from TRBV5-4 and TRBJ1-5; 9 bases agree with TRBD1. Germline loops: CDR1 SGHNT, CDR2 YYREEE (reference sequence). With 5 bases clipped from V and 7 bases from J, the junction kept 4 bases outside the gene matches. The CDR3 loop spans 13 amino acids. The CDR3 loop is CASSLQGAQPQHF. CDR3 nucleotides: TGTGCCAGCAGTCTACAGGGGGCACAGCCCCAGCATTTT.

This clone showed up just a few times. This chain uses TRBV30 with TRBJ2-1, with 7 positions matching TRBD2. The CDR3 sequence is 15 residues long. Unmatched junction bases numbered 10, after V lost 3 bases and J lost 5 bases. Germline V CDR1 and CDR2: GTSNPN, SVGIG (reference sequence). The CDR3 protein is CAWRGDYRLNNEQFF. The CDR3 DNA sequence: TGTGCCTGGAGGGGGGACTATCGCTTGAACAATGAGCAGTTCTTC.

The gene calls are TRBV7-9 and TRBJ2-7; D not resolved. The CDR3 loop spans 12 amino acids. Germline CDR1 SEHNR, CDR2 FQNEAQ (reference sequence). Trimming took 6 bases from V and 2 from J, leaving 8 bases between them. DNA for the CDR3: TGTGCCAGCAGGGCAGAAGCCTACGAGCAGTACTTC. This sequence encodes CASRAEAYEQYF.

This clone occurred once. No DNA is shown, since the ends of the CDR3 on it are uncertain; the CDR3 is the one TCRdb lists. The CDR3 spells CASSSVAVDQPQHF. V and J are TRBV5-5 and TRBJ1-5; no check of the table's D call, TRBD1, against the DNA was made. Inclusive of both ends, the CDR3 amounts to 14 amino acids. Germline loops: CDR1 SGHKS, CDR2 YYEKEE (reference sequence).

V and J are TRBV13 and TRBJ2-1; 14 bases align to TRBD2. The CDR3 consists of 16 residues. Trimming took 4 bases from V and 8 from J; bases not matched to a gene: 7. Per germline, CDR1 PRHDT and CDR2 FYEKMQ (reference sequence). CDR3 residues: CASSSLGTSGSYEQFF. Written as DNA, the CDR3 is TGTGCCAGCAGCTCGCTCGGGACTAGCGGGAGCTATGAGCAGTTCTTC.

CDR3 protein: CASSLTTGATYEQYF. CDR3 in DNA: TGTGCCAGCAGCTTAACCACAGGGGCGACCTACGAGCAGTACTTC. The gene calls are TRBV28 and TRBJ2-7, with 7 positions matching TRBD1. In germline, CDR1 is MDHEN, CDR2 SYDVKM. The CDR3 consists of 15 residues. J lost 2 bases, V lost 6 bases, and 10 bases had no gene match.